A selection of T cell receptor beta chains follows, all from one sample in a study of blood T cells in healthy people across ages. TCRdb called the 5' RACE reads again in MiXCR, with one record for every CDR3 protein. The repertoire holds hundreds of thousands of distinct CDR3 sequences, with roughly 64% as singletons. Sequencing used blood. These receptors originate from a man aged 30-40 years in good health. Both conserved end residues are part of each CDR3. The order of the fields is clone size, J gene, V gene, D gene, CDR3 DNA, CDR3 protein. The D gene is left open where the match is weak. Expanded clones get a size class; other rows say once, few or many, or leave the size out.

clone_size: -
j_call: TRBJ2-7
v_call: TRBV9
d_call: -
cdr3_nt: TGTGCCAGCAGCGTTGGGTCCTCCTCCAATGAGCAGTACTTC
cdr3_aa: CASSVGSSSNEQYF

clone_size: -
j_call: TRBJ2-3
v_call: TRBV6-1
d_call: -
cdr3_nt: TGTGCCAGCGGGGCTTTGTCATCAGATACGCAGTATTTT
cdr3_aa: CASGALSSDTQYF

clone_size: many
j_call: TRBJ2-5
v_call: TRBV5-1
d_call: TRBD1
cdr3_nt: TGCGCCAGCAGACAGGGGGCTAAAGAGACCCAGTACTTC
cdr3_aa: CASRQGAKETQYF

clone_size: few
j_call: TRBJ2-4
v_call: TRBV7-9
d_call: -
cdr3_nt: TGTGCCAGCAGCTCCAACAAAAGAGAGGGGATTCAGTACTTC
cdr3_aa: CASSSNKREGIQYF

clone_size: -
j_call: TRBJ1-2
v_call: TRBV4-3
d_call: TRBD1
cdr3_nt: TGCGCCAGCAGCCAAGATCTATCCCCGTGGCAGGGGGGTAACTATGGCTACACCTTC
cdr3_aa: CASSQDLSPWQGGNYGYTF

clone_size: -
j_call: TRBJ1-4
v_call: TRBV12-3/TRBV12-4
d_call: -
cdr3_nt: TGTGCCAGCAGTTTAAGGGCCCCCGAAAAACTGTTTTTT
cdr3_aa: CASSLRAPEKLFF

clone_size: -
j_call: TRBJ1-1
v_call: TRBV12-3/TRBV12-4
d_call: TRBD1
cdr3_nt: TGTGCCAGCAGCCAAGGGACAGGGCAGTCGGTGAACACTGAAGCTTTCTTT
cdr3_aa: CASSQGTGQSVNTEAFF

clone_size: -
j_call: TRBJ2-3
v_call: TRBV10-3
d_call: -
cdr3_nt: TGTGCCACCGGACTCGAGGGGACAGATACGCAGTATTTT
cdr3_aa: CATGLEGTDTQYF

clone_size: -
j_call: TRBJ2-7
v_call: TRBV4-3
d_call: -
cdr3_nt: TGCGCCAGCAGCCAAGGGCCGGACAGCTCCTACGAGCAGTACTTC
cdr3_aa: CASSQGPDSSYEQYF

clone_size: -
j_call: TRBJ2-5
v_call: TRBV3-1
d_call: -
cdr3_nt: TGTGCCAGCAGCCAAGACTACAGCTGGGGTTACGAGACCCAGTACTTC
cdr3_aa: CASSQDYSWGYETQYF

clone_size: few
j_call: TRBJ1-2
v_call: TRBV7-9
d_call: -
cdr3_nt: TGTGCCAGCAGCCGACAGAACCTATGGTATGGCTACACCTTC
cdr3_aa: CASSRQNLWYGYTF

clone_size: -
j_call: TRBJ2-7
v_call: TRBV6-6
d_call: -
cdr3_nt: TGTGCCAGCAGTTACGAAACCCGGGGCCTCTACGAGCAGTACTTC
cdr3_aa: CASSYETRGLYEQYF

clone_size: few
j_call: TRBJ2-1
v_call: TRBV20-1
d_call: TRBD2
cdr3_nt: TGCAGTGCTAGCATAACAAGTAGCGGGAGGGCCCATGAGCAGTTCTTC
cdr3_aa: CSASITSSGRAHEQFF

clone_size: -
j_call: TRBJ2-7
v_call: TRBV10-3
d_call: TRBD1
cdr3_nt: TGTGCCATCAGTGGGGGAGACAGGGCATTCGAGCAGTACTTC
cdr3_aa: CAISGGDRAFEQYF

clone_size: few
j_call: TRBJ2-7
v_call: TRBV28
d_call: TRBD2
cdr3_nt: TGTGCCAGCAGTTTAATCCCCCGACTAGCGGGCCTTAGCTCCTACGAGCAGTACTTC
cdr3_aa: CASSLIPRLAGLSSYEQYF

clone_size: -
j_call: TRBJ2-6
v_call: TRBV7-2
d_call: -
cdr3_nt: TGTGCCAGCAGCGGACACTCTGGGGCCAACGTCCTGACTTTC
cdr3_aa: CASSGHSGANVLTF

clone_size: -
j_call: TRBJ1-2
v_call: TRBV20-1
d_call: TRBD1
cdr3_nt: TGCAGTGCTAGGGAACAGGGGAACTATGGCTACACCTTC
cdr3_aa: CSAREQGNYGYTF

clone_size: -
j_call: TRBJ2-7
v_call: TRBV9
d_call: -
cdr3_nt: TGTGCCAGCAGCGTAGATAGCGGATCCTCTCGGGAGCAGTACTTC
cdr3_aa: CASSVDSGSSREQYF

clone_size: -
j_call: TRBJ1-1
v_call: TRBV6-5
d_call: -
cdr3_nt: TGTGCCAGCAGGCGGGTACAGGCGAACACTGAAGTTTTCTTT
cdr3_aa: CASRRVQANTEVFF

clone_size: -
j_call: TRBJ1-2
v_call: TRBV7-9
d_call: TRBD1
cdr3_nt: TGTGCCAGCAGCTCTTTACAGGGGAACTATGGCTACACCTTC
cdr3_aa: CASSSLQGNYGYTF

clone_size: -
j_call: TRBJ2-1
v_call: TRBV7-2
d_call: -
cdr3_nt: TGTGCCAGCAGCTTCGTTGCAGGGGTGGAGAGTGAGCAGTTCTTC
cdr3_aa: CASSFVAGVESEQFF

clone_size: few
j_call: TRBJ2-7
v_call: TRBV10-3
d_call: TRBD1
cdr3_nt: TGTGCCATCAGACCCACCGGGACAGGGGGCCACGAGCAGTACTTC
cdr3_aa: CAIRPTGTGGHEQYF

clone_size: -
j_call: TRBJ2-3
v_call: TRBV3-1
d_call: -
cdr3_nt: TGTGCCAGCAGCCAAGATCAGGGTGCCGGCACAGATACGCAGTATTTT
cdr3_aa: CASSQDQGAGTDTQYF

clone_size: -
j_call: TRBJ2-1
v_call: TRBV27
d_call: TRBD1
cdr3_nt: TGTGCCAGCAGACCACTACAGGGGGTACCGGGACTGGCCTACAATGAGCAGTTCTTC
cdr3_aa: CASRPLQGVPGLAYNEQFF

clone_size: -
j_call: TRBJ1-6
v_call: TRBV7-9
d_call: TRBD1
cdr3_nt: TGTGCCAGCAGCTTCGGACAGGGAGGGTCCTATAATTCACCCCTCCACTTT
cdr3_aa: CASSFGQGGSYNSPLHF

clone_size: -
j_call: TRBJ2-7
v_call: TRBV6-5
d_call: -
cdr3_nt: TGTGCCAGCAGTCCCCTCAGGGCGGAGTACGAGCAGTACTTC
cdr3_aa: CASSPLRAEYEQYF

clone_size: -
j_call: TRBJ1-1
v_call: TRBV4-3
d_call: -
cdr3_nt: TGCGCCAGCAGCCGGGGGACACAAAATACGAACACTGAAGCTTTCTTT
cdr3_aa: CASSRGTQNTNTEAFF

clone_size: few
j_call: TRBJ2-3
v_call: TRBV20-1
d_call: TRBD2
cdr3_nt: TGCAGTGCTTACATCCAGCGGGAGCATGGTGGAAGTACGCAGTATTTT
cdr3_aa: CSAYIQREHGGSTQYF

clone_size: -
j_call: TRBJ1-2
v_call: TRBV24-1
d_call: TRBD1
cdr3_nt: TGTGCCACCAGTGAAGGACAGGGCCGTGGCTACACCTTC
cdr3_aa: CATSEGQGRGYTF

clone_size: once
j_call: TRBJ1-5
v_call: TRBV9
d_call: -
cdr3_nt: TGTGCCAGCAGCGTAGGGGTGGGCAATCAGCCCCAGCATTTT
cdr3_aa: CASSVGVGNQPQHF

clone_size: -
j_call: TRBJ2-2
v_call: TRBV12-3/TRBV12-4
d_call: TRBD1
cdr3_nt: TGTGCCAGCAGTAGGACAGGGCGCCGTGCCGGGGAGCTGTTTTTT
cdr3_aa: CASSRTGRRAGELFF

clone_size: -
j_call: TRBJ1-5
v_call: TRBV20-1
d_call: -
cdr3_nt: TGCAGTGCCTCAAAGGCAGGGGAAGGCCTCAATCAGCCCCAGCATTTT
cdr3_aa: CSASKAGEGLNQPQHF

clone_size: -
j_call: TRBJ2-5
v_call: TRBV20-1
d_call: -
cdr3_nt: TGCAGTGCTAGAGATGTTGGGGGGGGCTCTTCCTTAGAGACCCAGTACTTC
cdr3_aa: CSARDVGGGSSLETQYF

clone_size: -
j_call: TRBJ2-4
v_call: TRBV7-9
d_call: TRBD1
cdr3_nt: TGTGTCAGCAGCTTCTTTACAGGGGATGTGGCCAAAAACATTCAGTACTTC
cdr3_aa: CVSSFFTGDVAKNIQYF

clone_size: -
j_call: TRBJ2-5
v_call: TRBV20-1
d_call: TRBD2
cdr3_nt: TGCAGTGCTCTAACGAGCGGGATGTTTAGTGAGCAGTACTTC
cdr3_aa: CSALTSGMFSEQYF

clone_size: -
j_call: TRBJ2-6
v_call: TRBV7-9
d_call: TRBD1
cdr3_nt: TGTGCCAGCAGCTTAGGGACAGGTATCTCTGGGGCCAACGTCCTGACTTTC
cdr3_aa: CASSLGTGISGANVLTF

clone_size: -
j_call: TRBJ2-3
v_call: TRBV20-1
d_call: TRBD2
cdr3_nt: TGCAGTGCAATAGACCGGCTAGCGGGACTCACAGATACGCAGTATTTT
cdr3_aa: CSAIDRLAGLTDTQYF

clone_size: -
j_call: TRBJ1-1
v_call: TRBV7-2
d_call: TRBD1
cdr3_nt: TGTGCCAGCAGCGAAGTTACTAGGGGGCACACTGAAGCTTTCTTT
cdr3_aa: CASSEVTRGHTEAFF

clone_size: -
j_call: TRBJ1-5
v_call: TRBV28
d_call: -
cdr3_nt: TGTGCCAGCAGTTCCTCGCCCCGGGCCCAGCATTTT
cdr3_aa: CASSSSPRAQHF

clone_size: -
j_call: TRBJ2-3
v_call: TRBV29-1
d_call: -
cdr3_nt: TGCAGCGTTGGGCAGACCATCGATACGCAGTATTTT
cdr3_aa: CSVGQTIDTQYF

clone_size: once
j_call: TRBJ2-1
v_call: TRBV9
d_call: -
cdr3_nt: TGTGCCAGCAGCCCCGGCAGGGCGCACTATCTACACGGTGAGCAGTTCTTC
cdr3_aa: CASSPGRAHYLHGEQFF

clone_size: -
j_call: TRBJ2-3
v_call: TRBV20-1
d_call: -
cdr3_nt: TGCAGTGCTAGAGATTCGGGACAACCGAAAGATACGCAGTATTTT
cdr3_aa: CSARDSGQPKDTQYF

clone_size: many
j_call: TRBJ2-7
v_call: TRBV7-6
d_call: -
cdr3_nt: TGTGCCAGCAGCCACAGGGGGGGCTACGAGCAGTACTTC
cdr3_aa: CASSHRGGYEQYF

clone_size: -
j_call: TRBJ2-3
v_call: TRBV20-1
d_call: TRBD2
cdr3_nt: TGCAGTGCTAGTGGCCTAGCGGGGGGCGCAGATACGCAGTATTTT
cdr3_aa: CSASGLAGGADTQYF

clone_size: -
j_call: TRBJ2-7
v_call: TRBV7-2
d_call: TRBD2
cdr3_nt: TGTGCCAGCAGCCCCCGGGGGGGGCAAGCCTACGAGCAGTACTTC
cdr3_aa: CASSPRGGQAYEQYF

clone_size: -
j_call: TRBJ2-1
v_call: TRBV7-2
d_call: TRBD2
cdr3_nt: TGTGCCAGCAGTCTACCGGGGGGGGGTGAGCAGTTCTTC
cdr3_aa: CASSLPGGGEQFF